One and the same sample provided the 29 T cell receptor beta chains below, sequenced in a study of cytomegalovirus exposure and HLA in healthy donors. PCR primers comprised 60 Vbeta and 13 Jbeta primers. Using immunoSEQ multiplex PCR, the repertoire was profiled, and TCRdb retains in-frame clones only, with some absent. The table records more than 100,000 clones, about 76% of them present only once. Sequences were obtained from PBMCs. These receptors all stem from a woman aged 40 to 50 in good health and CMV-seronegative.

V and J are TRBV6-5 and TRBJ2-3; D is ambiguous. The V gene's germline CDR1 is MNHEY and CDR2 SVGAGI. The V gene lost 0 bases and the J gene lost 2 bases, with 12 bases spanning the gap. The CDR3 extends over 16 amino acids. CDR3 sequence reads: CASSYSRLVLTDTQYF. The CDR3 coding sequence is TGTGCCAGCAGTTACTCGAGACTGGTCCTCACAGATACGCAGTATTTT.

The V gene is TRBV5-4, the J gene TRBJ1-2, with 8 positions matching TRBD1. V shed 7 bases and J 4 bases; nucleotides not matched to a gene: 21. Looked up from germline, CDR1 is SGHNT and CDR2 is YYREEE (reference sequence). The CDR3 has 18 residues. CDR3 in DNA: TGTGCCAGCGGGCTTGGGGGGCCAGGACAGGGAGGGGCCTATGGCTACACCTTC. Translating it yields CASGLGGPGQGGAYGYTF.

This sequence joins TRBV6-1 and TRBJ1-3; no reliable D call. Germline V lookup: CDR1 MNHNS, CDR2 SASEGT. The CDR3 has 13 residues. V lost 0 bases and J lost 7, with 7 bases in between. The CDR3 reads CASSEAQANTIYF. As DNA, the CDR3 is TGTGCCAGCAGTGAAGCTCAGGCGAACACCATATATTTT.

The V and J genes are TRBV27 and TRBJ2-5; 7 nucleotides match TRBD1. V trimming: 4 bases; J trimming: 0 bases; junction bases outside the gene matches: 2. This CDR3 region has 14 residues. Germline V gene sequence: CDR1 MNHEY, CDR2 SMNVEV (reference sequence). CDR3 in amino acids: CASSWTGNQETQYF. CDR3 DNA sequence: TGTGCCAGCAGTTGGACAGGAAACCAAGAGACCCAGTACTTC.

The rearrangement links TRBV7-8 to TRBJ2-2; 9 bases map to TRBD2. CDR3 size: 13 residues. Germline values: CDR1 SGHVS, CDR2 FQNEAQ. After removal of 10 bases from V and 5 bases from J, the junction contained 5 bases not matched to a gene. The CDR3 protein is CATYSGGTGELFF. The CDR3 coding sequence is TGTGCCACTTATAGCGGGGGAACCGGGGAGCTGTTTTTT.

The chain is built from TRBV2 and TRBJ1-2, with 7 nucleotides matching TRBD1. The CDR3 runs to 14 residues. Germline CDR1 is SNHLY and CDR2 is FYNNEI. With 6 bases clipped from V and 5 bases from J, the junction kept 9 bases outside the gene matches. The CDR3 bases are TGTGCCAGCAGCCAGGGACAGAATAAGTATGGCTACACCTTC. It codes for CASSQGQNKYGYTF.

V is TRBV7-6 and J is TRBJ2-1; 7 positions match TRBD2. J was trimmed by 0 bases and V by 1 base; bases with no gene match: 3. Germline values: CDR1 SGHVS, CDR2 FNYEAQ. CDR3 size: 16 residues. The CDR3 region has the DNA TGTGCCAGCAGCTTAGAGACTAGCCACTCCTACAATGAGCAGTTCTTC. Translated: CASSLETSHSYNEQFF. Full variable domain (remainder filled in from reference TRBV7-6 and TRBJ2-1): GAGVSQSPRYKVTKRGQDVALRCDPISGHVSLYWYRQALGQGPEFLTYFNYEAQQDKSGLPNDRFSAERPEGSISTLTIQRTEQRDSAMYRCASSLETSHSYNEQFFGPGTRLTVL.

The chain carries TRBV7-9 and TRBJ1-1, with 9 bases matching TRBD1. J was trimmed by 0 bases and V by 7 bases; bases with no gene match: 6. Germline values: CDR1 SEHNR, CDR2 FQNEAQ (reference sequence). The CDR3 sequence is 15 residues long. The CDR3 here is CASMDRGAMNTEAFF. CDR3 bases: TGTGCCAGCATGGACAGGGGCGCAATGAACACTGAAGCTTTCTTT.

This clone turned up a few times. This chain connects TRBV15 to TRBJ1-4, with unresolved D. The ends were cut back, 8 bases at V and 1 base at J, with 8 bases in the middle. CDR3 length: 13 residues. Germline CDR1 is LNHNV and CDR2 is YYDKDF (reference sequence). The DNA for the CDR3 is TGTGCCACCCGGTTTGGAACTAATGAAAAACTGTTTTTT. Translation: CATRFGTNEKLFF.

The chain links TRBV7-9 to TRBJ2-2; the D is unclear. The CDR3 sequence is 13 residues long. CDR1 and CDR2 from the germline V gene are SEHNR and FQNEAQ (reference sequence). The V end lost 2 bases, the J end lost 7 bases, and 8 bases lay between the germline ends. CDR3 DNA sequence: TGTGCCAGCAGCTTAAACCGAGGCGGGGAGCTGTTTTTT. Protein: CASSLNRGGELFF.

The V and J genes are TRBV4-3 and TRBJ2-3, with a weak D call TRBD2 (7 bases). Germline V gives CDR1 LGHNA, CDR2 YSLEER. This CDR3 has 16 amino acids. V dropped 5 bases and J dropped 1 base, with 16 bases sitting between them. For the CDR3, the DNA is TGCGCCAGCAGCTCCCGAGGGGGGGTCGGCACAGATACGCAGTATTTT. Its protein is CASSSRGGVGTDTQYF.

V is TRBV2 and J is TRBJ1-2, with a tentative D call TRBD1 (5 bases). The CDR3 is made up of 17 amino acids. Germline V CDR1 and CDR2: SNHLY, FYNNEI. Trimming left V 4 bases short and J 3 bases short, with 21 bases between. The CDR3 sequence: CASSAWGLSPVDYGYTF. The CDR3 DNA sequence: TGTGCCAGCAGTGCCTGGGGCCTCTCTCCGGTGGACTATGGCTACACCTTC.

V usage is TRBV6-6 and J usage is TRBJ2-3; maybe TRBD1 (5 bases). The germline V gene has CDR1 MNHNY and CDR2 SVGAGI (reference sequence). The length of the CDR3 is 14 residues. V was shortened by 7 bases and J by 0 bases, with 11 bases between the two germline ends. CDR3 DNA sequence: TGTGCCAGCACCCCCAGGGTGAGCACAGATACGCAGTATTTT. It translates to CASTPRVSTDTQYF.

V gene TRBV30 combines with J gene TRBJ1-1, with D maybe TRBD1 (6 bases). Trimming removed 0 bases from V and 10 bases from J, with 12 bases in between. In germline, CDR1 is GTSNPN, CDR2 SVGIG (reference sequence). This CDR3 has 12 residues. CDR3 nucleotide sequence: TGTGCCTGGAGTGTTCAAGACAGGCCAGCTTTCTTT. Translation gives CAWSVQDRPAFF.

The chain joins TRBV28 to TRBJ2-3; 8 nucleotides align to TRBD1. This CDR3 has 13 amino acids. V gave up 3 bases and J gave up 8 bases; unmatched junction bases: 4. Germline-derived CDR1 and CDR2 are MDHEN and SYDVKM. The CDR3 reads CASSLQGAGTQYF. DNA for the CDR3: TGTGCCAGCAGTTTGCAGGGGGCAGGTACGCAGTATTTT.

The rearrangement joins TRBV5-1 to TRBJ2-7; maybe TRBD1 (6 bases). This CDR3 has 14 amino acids. Germline lookup yields CDR1 SGHRS and CDR2 YFSETQ. V was pared by 5 bases and J by 5 bases, with 17 bases between. The CDR3 coding sequence is TGCGCCAGCAGGTTAACAGGGACGGTCCACGAGCAGTACTTC. This encodes CASRLTGTVHEQYF. Drawing the rest from reference TRBV5-1 and TRBJ2-7, the complete variable domain is KAGVTQTPRYLIKTRGQQVTLSCSPISGHRSVSWYQQTPGQGLQFLFEYFSETQRNKGNFPGRFSGRQFSNSRSEMNVSTLELGDSALYLCASRLTGTVHEQYFGPGTRLTVT.

This clone was picked up one time. This chain links TRBV11-1 with TRBJ1-1; 12 bases fit TRBD1. After removal of 4 bases from V and 4 bases from J, the junction contained 13 bases not matched to a gene. Germline V gene data show CDR1 as SGHAT and CDR2 as FQDESV (reference sequence). CDR3 length: 18 amino acids. The CDR3 region is CASSSRDRGPFSSTEAFF. The CDR3 bases are TGTGCCAGCAGCTCCAGGGACAGGGGGCCTTTTTCATCCACTGAAGCTTTCTTT.

The J gene is TRBJ1-1, the V gene TRBV27; perhaps TRBD1 as D (5 bases). From germline, CDR1 is MNHEY and CDR2 SMNVEV (reference sequence). V was shortened by 8 bases and J by 3 bases, with 13 bases between the two germline ends. The CDR3 spans 13 residues. CDR3 DNA: TGTGCCAGCGCCACCCGGGGGGACACTGAAGCTTTCTTT. Protein sequence: CASATRGDTEAFF.

This clone was observed a few times. The V and J genes are TRBV7-2 and TRBJ1-1; D is perhaps TRBD1 (5 bases). The germline gives CDR1 SGHTA, CDR2 FQGNSA. The CDR3 consists of 15 residues. The ends were cut back, 4 bases at V and 1 base at J, with 13 bases in the middle. The CDR3 nucleotides are TGTGCCAGCAGCTCGCGAATAACAGGGAACACTGAAGCTTTCTTT. It specifies CASSSRITGNTEAFF.

The chain carries TRBV5-1 and TRBJ1-2; D might be TRBD1 (6 bases). This CDR3 is built from 14 residues. The V end lost 7 bases, the J end lost 5 bases, and 18 bases lay between the germline ends. Germline CDR1 SGHRS, CDR2 YFSETQ. Here the CDR3 DNA reads TGCGCCAGCGCCCCTACCCCAGGGGTTTATGGCTACACCTTC. Protein: CASAPTPGVYGYTF.

The chain links TRBV5-1 to TRBJ2-3; 7 nucleotides match TRBD2. Germline V lookup: CDR1 SGHRS, CDR2 YFSETQ. Unmatched junction bases numbered 11, after V lost 4 bases and J lost 6 bases. The CDR3 has 15 residues. The CDR3 bases are TGCGCCAGCAGCGGAGGGGAGGGCTCACGGGATACGCAGTATTTT. Translating gives CASSGGEGSRDTQYF.

There are a few counts of this clone. The chain links TRBV7-9 to TRBJ1-1; a weak D match, TRBD1 (5 bases). Trimming took 5 bases from V and 8 from J, leaving 15 bases between them. The CDR3 covers 13 residues. Per germline, CDR1 SEHNR and CDR2 FQNEAQ (reference sequence). This CDR3 reads CASSPGRGPEAFF. Written as DNA, the CDR3 is TGTGCCAGCAGCCCCGGGAGGGGACCCGAAGCTTTCTTT.

The chain employs TRBV6-5 and TRBJ2-1; 8 bases fit TRBD1. The germline V gene encodes CDR1 MNHEY and CDR2 SVGAGI. J gave up 4 bases and V 0 bases, and 5 bases lay outside the gene matches. The CDR3 is made up of 16 amino acids. The chain's CDR3 is CASSYSTGARYNEQFF. Here the CDR3 DNA reads TGTGCCAGCAGTTACTCGACAGGGGCCAGGTACAATGAGCAGTTCTTC.

CDR3 nucleotides: TGTGCCAGCTCGCCGCGCGGGAGTGAGCAGTTCTTC. This codes for CASSPRGSEQFF. The rearrangement links TRBV18 to TRBJ2-1, with TRBD2 matching over 7 bases. Looked up from germline, CDR1 is KGHSH and CDR2 is LQKENI. Trimming took 6 bases from V and 9 from J; bases not matched to a gene: 5. This CDR3 has 12 amino acids.

The chain carries TRBV5-1 and TRBJ2-3, with 8 bases that match TRBD1. Unmatched junction bases numbered 4, after V lost 0 bases and J lost 1 base. Per the germline V gene, CDR1 is SGHRS and CDR2 is YFSETQ. The CDR3 loop spans 16 amino acids. The CDR3 region is CASSLGTGSGTDTQYF. In DNA, the CDR3 is TGCGCCAGCAGCTTGGGGACAGGGTCCGGCACAGATACGCAGTATTTT.

This chain connects TRBV10-3 to TRBJ1-1, with TRBD1 matching over 7 bases. The CDR3 consists of 16 residues. The germline V gene has CDR1 ENHRY and CDR2 SYGVKD. V shed 5 bases, J shed 1 base, and the junction held 10 bases outside the gene matches. The CDR3 bases are TGTGCCATCAGTCCCGACCTGACAGGGCCGAACACTGAAGCTTTCTTT. Amino acid sequence: CAISPDLTGPNTEAFF.

This clone was picked up a small number of times. The chain is built from TRBV7-8 and TRBJ1-2, with TRBD1 matching over 7 bases. The V and J ends lost 4 bases and 4 bases, in that order; junction bases with no gene match: 15. The CDR3 loop spans 17 amino acids. Per the germline V gene, CDR1 is SGHVS and CDR2 is FQNEAQ. CDR3 nucleotides: TGTGCCAGCAGCTCGAGGGGAATAGGGGGCACCGGCTATGGCTACACCTTC. Translating it yields CASSSRGIGGTGYGYTF.

The V call is TRBV6-5, the J call TRBJ2-2, with 7 bases fitting TRBD2. In germline, CDR1 is MNHEY, CDR2 SVGAGI. V trimming: 10 bases; J trimming: 7 bases; junction bases outside the gene matches: 15. This CDR3 has 15 residues. The CDR3 sequence: CATSSLGGSGGELFF. Written as DNA, the CDR3 is TGTGCCACGTCCTCGTTGGGCGGGAGTGGCGGGGAGCTGTTTTTT.

The chain combines TRBV29-1 with TRBJ1-3, with D hard to call. V lost 7 bases, J lost 0 bases, and 16 bases lay in between. There are 15 residues in the CDR3. CDR1 SQVTM and CDR2 ANQGSEA come from the germline V gene. The chain's CDR3 is CSAEGIRNSGNTIYF. In DNA, the CDR3 is TGCAGCGCAGAGGGTATACGTAACTCTGGAAACACCATATATTTT.